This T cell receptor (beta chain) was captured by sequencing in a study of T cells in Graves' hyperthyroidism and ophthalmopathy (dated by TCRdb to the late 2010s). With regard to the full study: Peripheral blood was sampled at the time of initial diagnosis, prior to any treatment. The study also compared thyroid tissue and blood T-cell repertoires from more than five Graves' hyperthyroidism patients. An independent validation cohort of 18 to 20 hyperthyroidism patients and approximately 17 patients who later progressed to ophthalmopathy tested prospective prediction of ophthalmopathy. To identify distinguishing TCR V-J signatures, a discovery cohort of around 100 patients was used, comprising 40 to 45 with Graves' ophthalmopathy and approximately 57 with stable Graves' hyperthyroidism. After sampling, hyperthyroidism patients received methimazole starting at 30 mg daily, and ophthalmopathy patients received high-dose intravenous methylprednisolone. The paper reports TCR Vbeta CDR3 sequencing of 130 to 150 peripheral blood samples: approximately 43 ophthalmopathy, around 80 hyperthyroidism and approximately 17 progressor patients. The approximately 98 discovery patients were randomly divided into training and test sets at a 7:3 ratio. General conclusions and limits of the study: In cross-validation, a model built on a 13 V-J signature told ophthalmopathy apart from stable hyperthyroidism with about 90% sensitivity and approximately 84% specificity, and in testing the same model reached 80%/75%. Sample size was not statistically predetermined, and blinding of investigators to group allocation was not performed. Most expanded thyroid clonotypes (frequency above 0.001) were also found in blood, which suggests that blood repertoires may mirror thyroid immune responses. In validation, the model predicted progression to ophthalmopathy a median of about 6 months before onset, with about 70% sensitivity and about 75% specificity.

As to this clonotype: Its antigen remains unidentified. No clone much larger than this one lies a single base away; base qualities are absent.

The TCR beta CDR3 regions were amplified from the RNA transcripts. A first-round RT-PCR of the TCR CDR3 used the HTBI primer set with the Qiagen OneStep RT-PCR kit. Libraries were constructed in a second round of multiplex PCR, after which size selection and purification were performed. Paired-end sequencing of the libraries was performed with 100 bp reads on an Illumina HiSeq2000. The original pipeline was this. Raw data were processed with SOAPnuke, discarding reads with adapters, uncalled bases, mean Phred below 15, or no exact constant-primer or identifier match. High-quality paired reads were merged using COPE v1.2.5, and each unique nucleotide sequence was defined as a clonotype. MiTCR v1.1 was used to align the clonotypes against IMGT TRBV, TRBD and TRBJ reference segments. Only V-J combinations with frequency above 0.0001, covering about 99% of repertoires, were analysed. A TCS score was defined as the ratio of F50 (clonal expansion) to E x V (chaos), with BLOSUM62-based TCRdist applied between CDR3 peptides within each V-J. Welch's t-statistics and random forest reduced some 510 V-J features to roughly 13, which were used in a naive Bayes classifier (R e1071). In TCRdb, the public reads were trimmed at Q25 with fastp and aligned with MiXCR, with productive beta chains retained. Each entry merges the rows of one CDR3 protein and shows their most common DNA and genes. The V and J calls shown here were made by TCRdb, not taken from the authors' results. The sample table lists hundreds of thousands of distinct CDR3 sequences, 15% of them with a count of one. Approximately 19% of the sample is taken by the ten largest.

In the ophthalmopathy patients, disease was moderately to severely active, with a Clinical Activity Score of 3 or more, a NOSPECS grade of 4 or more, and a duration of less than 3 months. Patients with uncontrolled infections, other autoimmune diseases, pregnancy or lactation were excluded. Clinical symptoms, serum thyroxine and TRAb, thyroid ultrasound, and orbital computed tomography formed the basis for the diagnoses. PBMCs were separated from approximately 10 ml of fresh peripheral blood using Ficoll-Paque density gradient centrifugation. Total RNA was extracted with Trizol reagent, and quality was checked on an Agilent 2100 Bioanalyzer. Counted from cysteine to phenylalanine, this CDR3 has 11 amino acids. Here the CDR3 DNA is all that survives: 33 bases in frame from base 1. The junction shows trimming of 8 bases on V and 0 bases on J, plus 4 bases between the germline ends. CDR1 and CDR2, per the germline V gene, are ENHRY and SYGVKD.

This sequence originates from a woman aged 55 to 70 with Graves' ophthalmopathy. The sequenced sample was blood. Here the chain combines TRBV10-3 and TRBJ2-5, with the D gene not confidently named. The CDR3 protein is CAIGNQETQYF. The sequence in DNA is TGTGCCATCGGTAACCAAGAGACCCAGTACTTC.